The next 30 T cell receptor beta chains were all read from a single sample in a study of control samples from healthy donors and cancer patients. Generated by immunoSEQ multiplex PCR, the TCRdb table keeps only in-frame clones and is missing some. Of about 55,000 clones detected, more than 95% appear once; the ten largest clones hold 1.1%. What was sequenced was blood. The receptors stem from a woman aged 18-29 years in good health.

This chain links TRBV4-1 with TRBJ2-7, with a possible D match to TRBD1 (6 bases). Trimming removed 3 bases at V and 0 bases at J, with 9 bases between. The germline V gene encodes CDR1 MGHRA and CDR2 YSYEKL. The CDR3 runs 14 residues. The chain's CDR3 is CASSHSRGSYEQYF. The CDR3 DNA follows: TGCGCCAGCAGCCATAGCAGGGGCTCCTACGAGCAGTACTTC.

The chain joins TRBV24-1 to TRBJ1-1; D remains ambiguous. Germline-derived CDR1 and CDR2 are KGHDR and SFDVKD. The V end lost 6 bases, the J end lost 7 bases, and 11 bases lay between the germline ends. The CDR3 totals 12 residues. In nucleotides, the CDR3 is TGTGCCACCAGTTCCCAACGGGATGAAGCTTTCTTT. Protein sequence: CATSSQRDEAFF.

The chain carries TRBV5-1 and TRBJ1-2; D is possibly TRBD1 (6 bases). The CDR3 runs to 15 residues. V lost 0 bases and J 4 bases, leaving 13 bases between the germline ends. Germline V gene lookup returns CDR1 SGHRS and CDR2 YFSETQ. CDR3 loop: CASSLVGGETYGYTF. The CDR3, as DNA: TGCGCCAGCAGCTTGGTTGGGGGCGAGACCTATGGCTACACCTTC.

The chain uses TRBV5-1 and TRBJ2-1; 11 bases are a match to TRBD2. The CDR3 covers 17 residues. Germline V gives CDR1 SGHRS, CDR2 YFSETQ. V shed 7 bases, J shed 4 bases, and the junction held 13 bases outside the gene matches. The CDR3 coding sequence is TGCGCCAGCTCCCGGGGTAGCGGGGGGGCGTGGTACAATGAGCAGTTCTTC. Amino acid sequence: CASSRGSGGAWYNEQFF.

V gene TRBV11-2 combines with J gene TRBJ1-1; 7 nucleotides agree with TRBD1. The CDR3 consists of 15 residues. With 4 bases clipped from V and 5 bases from J, the junction kept 10 bases outside the gene matches. CDR1 SGHAT and CDR2 FQNNGV come from the germline V gene. As DNA, the CDR3 is TGTGCCAGCAGCTGGGGGACAGTAAGAGAAACTGAAGCTTTCTTT. Translated, it gives CASSWGTVRETEAFF. The full variable domain, with the rest looked up from reference TRBV11-2 and TRBJ1-1, is EAGVAQSPRYKIIEKRQSVAFWCNPISGHATLYWYQQILGQGPKLLIQFQNNGVVDDSQLPKDRFSAERLKGVDSTLKIQPAKLEDSAVYLCASSWGTVRETEAFFGQGTRLTVV.

The chain couples TRBV18 to TRBJ2-7; D may correspond to TRBD1 or TRBD2 (5 bases each). V lost 5 bases and J 5 bases, leaving 13 bases between the germline ends. Germline V gene lookup returns CDR1 KGHSH and CDR2 LQKENI. The CDR3 extends over 13 amino acids. As DNA, the CDR3 is TGTGCCAGCTCAAGCGGACAAGGAGACGAGCAGTACTTC. This sequence encodes CASSSGQGDEQYF.

The chain uses TRBV18 and TRBJ2-2; D gene uncertain. V dropped 6 bases and J dropped 3 bases, with 11 bases sitting between them. This CDR3 has 14 residues. Germline values: CDR1 KGHSH, CDR2 LQKENI. CDR3 residues: CASSMQLDTGELFF. Here the CDR3 DNA reads TGTGCCAGCTCTATGCAGCTCGACACCGGGGAGCTGTTTTTT.

The rearrangement uses TRBV7-2 and TRBJ1-5, with D possibly being TRBD1 (5 bases). The CDR3 extends over 14 amino acids. Germline CDR1 SGHTA, CDR2 FQGNSA. V was trimmed by 5 bases and J by 3 bases, leaving 11 bases between them. The CDR3 DNA reads TGTGCCAGCAGCCCCCGACAGTACAATCAGCCCCAGCATTTT. Translated: CASSPRQYNQPQHF.

V gene TRBV6-1 combines with J gene TRBJ2-7, with D hard to call. This CDR3 is built from 12 residues. The V and J ends lost 3 bases and 4 bases respectively, with 7 bases between them. Germline V CDR1 and CDR2: MNHNS, SASEGT. CDR3: CASSESAYEQYF. Written as DNA, the CDR3 is TGTGCCAGCAGTGAGTCAGCATACGAGCAGTACTTC.

J is TRBJ1-2 and V is TRBV2, with D possibly TRBD1 on 5 matching bases. Trimming stripped 9 bases from V and 0 bases from J, with 20 bases between. The CDR3 is 16 residues long. From germline, CDR1 is SNHLY and CDR2 FYNNEI. CDR3 protein: CASHPFTGLANYGYTF. The CDR3 DNA sequence: TGTGCCAGTCACCCCTTTACAGGATTAGCTAACTATGGCTACACCTTC.

The rearrangement links TRBV7-2 to TRBJ1-1; D not certain. From germline, CDR1 is SGHTA and CDR2 FQGNSA. V was trimmed by 5 bases and J by 9 bases, leaving 10 bases between them. CDR3 length: 11 amino acids. The CDR3 DNA reads as TGTGCCAGCAGCGGATACATGAAAGCTTTCTTT. It codes for CASSGYMKAFF.

In this sample, this clone turned up once. The chain links TRBV5-5 to TRBJ1-1, with a weak D call TRBD1 (5 bases). This CDR3 region has 15 residues. V lost 0 bases and J 1 base, leaving 10 bases between the germline ends. Per the germline V gene, CDR1 is SGHKS and CDR2 is YYEKEE (reference sequence). The CDR3 is CASSLAPGKNTEAFF. The CDR3, as DNA: TGTGCCAGCAGCTTGGCCCCAGGGAAGAACACTGAAGCTTTCTTT.

The rearrangement uses TRBV7-2 and TRBJ2-1, with 9 positions matching TRBD2. The CDR3 runs to 18 residues. V lost 2 bases and J lost 10; bases outside the gene matches: 18. From germline, CDR1 is SGHTA and CDR2 FQGNSA. In nucleotides, the CDR3 is TGTGCCAGCAGCTTAAAACTGAGGGATTGGCGGGGGGGCAAGGAGCAGTTCTTC. Translating it yields CASSLKLRDWRGGKEQFF.

The chain is built from TRBV28 and TRBJ1-4, with TRBD1 as a possible D gene (6 bases). Per germline, CDR1 MDHEN and CDR2 SYDVKM. The V gene lost 6 bases and the J gene lost 8 bases, with 19 bases spanning the gap. The CDR3 loop spans 15 amino acids. CDR3 DNA sequence: TGTGCCAGCAGCCTCCAACAGGGAAGATGGGAAAAACTGTTTTTT. Amino acids: CASSLQQGRWEKLFF. The variable domain in full, with the rest retrieved from reference TRBV28 and TRBJ1-4, is DVKVTQSSRYLVKRTGEKVFLECVQDMDHENMFWYRQDPGLGLRLIYFSYDVKMKEKGDIPEGYSVSREKKERFSLILESASTNQTSMYLCASSLQQGRWEKLFFGSGTQLSVL.

The chain combines TRBV10-3 with TRBJ2-1, with D possibly TRBD2 on 5 matching bases. The germline gives CDR1 ENHRY, CDR2 SYGVKD. V was pared by 4 bases and J by 8 bases, with 12 bases between. The CDR3 has 13 amino acids. CDR3 nucleotides: TGTGCCATCAGTGTTATAGGAGGCTATGAGCAGTTCTTC. Translating it yields CAISVIGGYEQFF.

The chain carries TRBV7-3 and TRBJ2-7; the match to TRBD1 covers 10 bases. V shed 5 bases, J shed 6 bases, and the junction held 10 bases outside the gene matches. Germline CDR1 and CDR2: SGHTA and FQGTGA. CDR3 length: 15 residues. The CDR3 reads CASSPGQGGQGEQYF. The CDR3 coding sequence is TGTGCCAGCAGCCCAGGACAGGGGGGACAGGGCGAGCAGTACTTC.

V gene TRBV5-6 combines with J gene TRBJ1-1; D is possibly TRBD1 (5 bases). Per germline, CDR1 SGHDT and CDR2 YYEEEE. The CDR3 loop spans 15 amino acids. V lost 2 bases and J lost 0, with 11 bases in between. CDR3 nucleotides: TGTGCCAGCAGCTTCGAACCGGGGGTGAACACTGAAGCTTTCTTT. Translating it yields CASSFEPGVNTEAFF.

The J gene is TRBJ1-2, the V gene TRBV7-9, with D possibly matching TRBD1 (6 bases). Germline V lookup: CDR1 SEHNR, CDR2 FQNEAQ (reference sequence). Trimming took 5 bases from V and 1 from J, leaving 11 bases between them. The CDR3 runs to 14 residues. CDR3 bases: TGTGCCAGCAGCCCGGGGGGGCTTAACTATGGCTACACCTTC. Protein product: CASSPGGLNYGYTF.

This sequence joins TRBV30 and TRBJ1-2, with D possibly matching TRBD1 (6 bases). V was pared by 3 bases and J by 2 bases, with 13 bases between. The V gene's germline CDR1 is GTSNPN and CDR2 SVGIG (reference sequence). The CDR3 is 14 residues long. In DNA form, the CDR3 reads TGTGCCTGGAGCCGGGGGCGGCAGAACTATGGCTACACCTTC. Protein sequence: CAWSRGRQNYGYTF.

CDR3 coding DNA: TGTGCCAGCAACCTTAACCGTCCGAAGGGCGGAAGATTCTACAATGAGCAGTTCTTC. Translating it yields CASNLNRPKGGRFYNEQFF. The chain carries TRBV5-6 and TRBJ2-1; unclear D gene. The CDR3 covers 19 residues. Germline lookup yields CDR1 SGHDT and CDR2 YYEEEE. The V end was cut by 6 bases, the J end by 3 bases, with 28 bases between.

This clone was recorded once. The V call is TRBV5-1, the J call TRBJ2-3, with unresolved D. The germline V gene has CDR1 SGHRS and CDR2 YFSETQ. CDR3 length equals 15 residues. Trimming shortened V by 5 bases and J by 5 bases, and 18 bases separated the two germline ends. CDR3 sequence: CASSRSAAEIDTQYF. CDR3 DNA sequence: TGCGCCAGCAGTAGGTCGGCCGCCGAAATAGATACGCAGTATTTT.

V is TRBV13 and J is TRBJ1-4; tentative D call: TRBD1 (5 bases). Between the trimmed V and J ends, which lost 4 bases and 7 bases, there was a span of 28 bases. The CDR3 has 19 residues. The germline gives CDR1 PRHDT, CDR2 FYEKMQ (reference sequence). The CDR3 DNA reads as TGTGCCAGCAGCTCAAAGGATCCCGGGACGGAGGCTCTTGGTGAAAAACTGTTTTTT. Amino acid sequence: CASSSKDPGTEALGEKLFF.

The gene calls are TRBV6-5 and TRBJ1-1; the match to TRBD1 covers 7 bases. The CDR3 runs to 14 residues. Unmatched junction bases numbered 4, after V lost 6 bases and J lost 0 bases. Germline V CDR1 and CDR2: MNHEY, SVGAGI. The CDR3 nucleotides are TGTGCCAGCAGCCCAGGGGGTATGAACACTGAAGCTTTCTTT. Its translation is CASSPGGMNTEAFF.

The CDR3 region has the DNA TGTGCCAGCAGTGAGAGAGGGACAGCCGAAAGAAACACCATATATTTT. Protein product: CASSERGTAERNTIYF. The rearrangement links TRBV2 to TRBJ1-3, with 7 nucleotides matching TRBD1. Losses at the gene ends were 3 bases for V and 5 bases for J; bases not matched to a gene: 10. Germline assignment: CDR1 SNHLY and CDR2 FYNNEI. The CDR3 length is 16 residues.

The CDR3 nucleotides are TGTGCCAGCAGCCGGAGACCGCCTGCAACTAATGAAAAACTGTTTTTT. Protein sequence: CASSRRPPATNEKLFF. This chain connects TRBV11-2 to TRBJ1-4; D is uncertain. There are 16 residues in the CDR3. V was clipped by 5 bases and J by 0 bases, with 13 bases between them. Germline V gives CDR1 SGHAT, CDR2 FQNNGV.

This chain uses TRBV9 with TRBJ1-4; 7 nucleotides match TRBD1. CDR3 length: 15 residues. From germline, CDR1 is SGDLS and CDR2 YYNGEE. The ends lost 4 bases at V and 8 bases at J; junction bases unmatched: 11. The CDR3 here is CASSSGTAEWEKLFF. The DNA of the CDR3 is TGTGCCAGCAGCTCAGGGACAGCCGAATGGGAAAAACTGTTTTTT.

The V gene is TRBV27, the J gene TRBJ1-5, with a weak D call TRBD1 (5 bases). V was shortened by 6 bases and J by 4 bases, with 10 bases between the two germline ends. Germline lookup yields CDR1 MNHEY and CDR2 SMNVEV (reference sequence). The CDR3 spans 13 residues. This CDR3 is CASRMGPNQPQHF. The CDR3 DNA follows: TGTGCCAGCAGAATGGGACCGAATCAGCCCCAGCATTTT.

This chain connects TRBV5-1 to TRBJ2-1; 7 nucleotides align to TRBD1. The V gene end was trimmed by 3 bases and the J gene end by 4 bases; junction bases not matched to a gene: 4. There are 14 residues in the CDR3. Germline CDR1 is SGHRS and CDR2 is YFSETQ. CDR3 residues: CASSWGTAYNEQFF. CDR3 nucleotide sequence: TGCGCCAGCAGCTGGGGGACAGCGTACAATGAGCAGTTCTTC.

The chain couples TRBV2 to TRBJ1-1; 7 positions match TRBD1. The V and J ends lost 2 bases and 5 bases, in that order; junction bases with no gene match: 8. Germline CDR1 is SNHLY and CDR2 is FYNNEI. The length of the CDR3 is 15 residues. The CDR3 is CASSERAGGGTEAFF. The CDR3, as DNA: TGTGCCAGCAGTGAAAGGGCAGGGGGTGGGACTGAAGCTTTCTTT.

The genes are TRBV5-1 and TRBJ1-4, with a tentative D call TRBD1 (6 bases). This CDR3 spans 13 amino acids. V lost 0 bases and J 7 bases, leaving 7 bases between the germline ends. Germline assignment: CDR1 SGHRS and CDR2 YFSETQ. The CDR3 DNA reads as TGCGCCAGCAGCTTGGAGGGGGGTGAAAAACTGTTTTTT. It encodes CASSLEGGEKLFF.